This record looks at one T cell receptor (beta chain) sequence and its context. The data derive from a study of blood T cell repertoires in COVID-19. Study summary: Samples taken during acute and convalescent COVID-19 were collected in the United States, Italy and Spain.

Clones were read by immunoSEQ multiplex PCR, and TCRdb kept only the in-frame ones, dropping some. Of over 300,000 clones listed, 89% are singletons. The CDR3 is 15 amino acids. V lost 2 bases and J lost 2, with 9 bases in between. From germline, CDR1 is SGHTA and CDR2 FQGNSA. The sequence derives from a man in his forties with acute or convalescent COVID-19. The sequencing sample was made of peripheral blood. The chain has TRBV7-2 and TRBJ1-4; D gene unclear. CDR3 protein: CASSLKRSTNEKLFF. The CDR3 DNA is TGTGCCAGCAGCTTAAAAAGGAGCACTAATGAAAAACTGTTTTTT.